This TCR beta chain is drawn from a study of identical twins. Each CDR3 protein is one row after TCRdb ran MiXCR on the 5' RACE reads. The data contain under 900,000 distinct CDR3 sequences, roughly 18% of them singletons. The sample holds a few counts of this clonotype. In germline, CDR1 is SGHKS, CDR2 YYEKEE (reference sequence). V lost 0 bases to trimming and J lost 2 bases, with 9 bases between them. This CDR3 region has 15 residues. The data also belong to a second study, concerning T cells expressing NK-cell markers. That study reports: Sorted CD3+CD56-NKG2C+, CD3+CD56+NKG2C- and CD3+CD56+NKG2C+ T cells were the source of the TCR beta repertoires.

The chain links TRBV5-5 to TRBJ1-5; no clear D gene. The material sequenced was PBMCs. This TCR was sampled from a woman aged 18-29 years in good health. The chain's CDR3 is CASSLAGWGNQPQHF. The CDR3 DNA reads TGTGCCAGCAGCTTGGCCGGATGGGGCAATCAGCCCCAGCATTTT.